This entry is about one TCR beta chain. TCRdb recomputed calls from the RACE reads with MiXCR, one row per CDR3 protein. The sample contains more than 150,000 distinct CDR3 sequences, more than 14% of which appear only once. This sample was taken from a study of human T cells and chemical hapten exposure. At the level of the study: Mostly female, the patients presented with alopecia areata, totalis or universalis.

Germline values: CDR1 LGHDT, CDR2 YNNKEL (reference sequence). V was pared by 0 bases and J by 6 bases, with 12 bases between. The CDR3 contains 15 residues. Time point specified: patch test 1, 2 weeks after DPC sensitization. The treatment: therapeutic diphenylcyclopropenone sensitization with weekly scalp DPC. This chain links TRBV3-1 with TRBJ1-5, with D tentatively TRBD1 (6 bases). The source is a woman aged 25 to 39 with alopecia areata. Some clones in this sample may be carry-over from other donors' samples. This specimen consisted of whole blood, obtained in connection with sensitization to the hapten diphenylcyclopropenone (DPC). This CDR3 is CASSQDAVRGQPQHF. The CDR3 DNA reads TGTGCCAGCAGCCAAGATGCTGTCAGGGGTCAGCCCCAGCATTTT.